What follows are 18 T cell receptor beta chains derived from one specimen sequenced in a study of neurological immune-mediated disorders. TCRdb reprocessed the 5' RACE reads with MiXCR, giving one entry per CDR3 protein. The data hold 70,000 or so distinct CDR3 sequences, with more than 3% observed a single time. The source material was PBMCs. Receptors originate from a woman aged 50 to 60 with multiple sclerosis.

At least ten counts were recorded for this clonotype. The CDR3 sequence: CASSQNRPGTDTQYF. The CDR3 region has the DNA TGCGCCAGCAGCCAGAACAGACCCGGCACAGATACGCAGTATTTT. The chain links TRBV5-1 to TRBJ2-3; D remains unclear. CDR1 and CDR2 from the germline V gene are SGHRS and YFSETQ. The CDR3 contains 15 residues. V was clipped by 4 bases and J by 1 base, with 13 bases between them.

This clonotype showed up many times. CDR3 region: CASRSSGTTNEKLFF. CDR3 sequence (DNA): TGTGCCAGCAGGAGCTCAGGGACAACTAATGAAAAACTGTTTTTT. This sequence joins TRBV6-5 and TRBJ1-4; D possibly corresponds to TRBD1 (5 bases). Germline-derived CDR1 and CDR2 are MNHEY and SVGAGI. Trimming cost V 6 bases and J 0 bases, with 11 bases left between them. The CDR3 is 15 residues long.

This clonotype occurred many times. The chain has TRBV19 and TRBJ1-2, with TRBD1 matching over 9 bases. V lost 4 bases, J lost 6 bases, and 6 bases stayed unmatched. The CDR3 loop spans 14 amino acids. From germline, CDR1 is LNHDA and CDR2 SQIVND (reference sequence). The CDR3 region is CASSTTGGANGYTF. CDR3 DNA sequence: TGTGCCAGTAGTACCACAGGGGGCGCGAATGGCTACACCTTC.

This clonotype was detected ten times or more. One end of the junction varies from germline; a read error may be responsible. This chain joins TRBV20-1 and TRBJ1-5; 7 bases are a match to TRBD1. CDR3 length: 13 amino acids. CDR1 is DFQATT, CDR2 SNEGSKA, per germline (reference sequence). The CDR3: CSATEDRVKTQNF. For the CDR3, the DNA is TGCAGTGCTACAGAAGACAGGGTTAAGACCCAGAATTTT.

This clonotype showed up many times. This chain uses TRBV14 with TRBJ2-7; TRBD1 might be the D (6 bases). The CDR3 has 15 residues. V lost 0 bases and J lost 2, with 11 bases in between. CDR1 is SGHDN and CDR2 is FVKESK in the germline V gene. The CDR3: CASSQEHRVTYEQYF. The DNA for the CDR3 is TGTGCCAGCAGCCAAGAACACAGGGTAACCTACGAGCAGTACTTC. The full variable domain, completed using reference TRBV14 and TRBJ2-7, is EAGVTQFPSHSVIEKGQTVTLRCDPISGHDNLYWYRRVMGKEIKFLLHFVKESKQDESGMPNNRFLAERTGGTYSTLKVQPAELEDSGVYFCASSQEHRVTYEQYFGPGTRLTVT.

This clonotype was detected many times. The chain is built from TRBV12-3 or TRBV12-4 and TRBJ2-1, with unresolved D. V lost 5 bases, J lost 9 bases, and 11 bases lay in between. The CDR3 loop spans 12 amino acids. CDR3 sequence reads: CASSLRVAEQFF. Written as DNA, the CDR3 is TGTGCCAGCAGTCTCCGGGTGGCTGAGCAGTTCTTC.

In its sample, this clonotype was seen many times. The chain employs TRBV7-2 and TRBJ1-2, with a tentative D call TRBD1 (6 bases). In germline, CDR1 is SGHTA, CDR2 FQGNSA. The CDR3 is made up of 13 amino acids. The V gene lost 5 bases and the J gene lost 4 bases, with 11 bases spanning the gap. The CDR3 protein is CASSTDRTYGYTF. CDR3 coding DNA: TGTGCCAGCAGCACCGACAGGACCTATGGCTACACCTTC.

In regard to this clonotype: A read error may be the cause here, since a much bigger clone is one base away. This chain connects TRBV20-1 to TRBJ1-5, with D maybe TRBD1 (6 bases). The CDR3 has 13 amino acids. Per germline, CDR1 DFQATT and CDR2 SNEGSKA (reference sequence). The CDR3 is CSANRDKNQPQNF. The CDR3 DNA is TGCAGTGCTAACCGGGACAAGAATCAGCCCCAGAATTTT.

The table lists this clonotype with many counts. The chain joins TRBV11-3 to TRBJ2-1; 8 positions agree with TRBD1. CDR1 and CDR2 from the germline V gene are SGHNT and YENEEA. This CDR3 is 17 amino acids long. V was pared by 0 bases and J by 0 bases, with 4 bases of the junction left unmatched. Here the CDR3 reads CASSLDLTGGSYNEQFF. The CDR3, as DNA: TGTGCCAGCAGCTTAGATCTAACAGGGGGCTCCTACAATGAGCAGTTCTTC.

This clonotype was observed a few times. The CDR3 DNA reads TGTGCCAGCAGCAAAACTACCGGGGAGCTGTTTTTT. Translating gives CASSKTTGELFF. V usage is TRBV6-2 or TRBV6-3 and J usage is TRBJ2-2; no clear D. Germline loops: CDR1 MNHEY, CDR2 SVGEGT. The CDR3 runs 12 residues. Trimming left V 6 bases short and J 5 bases short, with 7 bases between.

Points on this clonotype: A much bigger clone sits one base away, suggesting this may be a read error. This sequence joins TRBV5-1 and TRBJ2-4; D gene unclear. Germline V gene data show CDR1 as SGHRS and CDR2 as YFSETQ. The CDR3 consists of 14 residues. The germline V and J ends were trimmed by 4 bases and 2 bases, with 10 bases remaining between them. The CDR3 DNA is TGCGCCAGCAGCAAAGACGGGTCCAAAAACATTCAGTACTTC. Amino acids: CASSKDGSKNIQYF.

This clonotype has a count of ten or more. The chain couples TRBV3-1 to TRBJ2-3, with D perhaps TRBD2 (5 bases). Between the trimmed V and J ends, which lost 0 bases and 6 bases, there was a span of 10 bases. The V gene's germline CDR1 is LGHDT and CDR2 YNNKEL (reference sequence). CDR3 length equals 14 residues. The CDR3 protein is CASSQDGSRDTQYF. CDR3 coding DNA: TGTGCCAGCAGCCAAGATGGGAGCCGGGATACGCAGTATTTT.

Only a few counts were recorded for this clonotype. J is TRBJ2-1 and V is TRBV19, with D tentatively TRBD2 (6 bases). Germline CDR1 LNHDA, CDR2 SQIVND (reference sequence). The CDR3 sequence is 17 residues long. The V and J ends lost 5 bases and 0 bases respectively, with 17 bases between them. CDR3 protein: CASSARRGRSSYNEQFF. The CDR3 DNA is TGTGCCAGTAGTGCGCGCCGGGGGAGGAGCTCCTACAATGAGCAGTTCTTC.

This clonotype was counted ten times or more. CDR3 loop: CASSYVPSYNEQFF. In DNA, the CDR3 is TGTGCCAGCAGTTACGTCCCCTCCTACAATGAGCAGTTCTTC. The chain combines TRBV6-5 with TRBJ2-1; D unclear. The V end was cut by 2 bases, the J end by 0 bases, with 5 bases between. Looked up from germline, CDR1 is MNHEY and CDR2 is SVGAGI. CDR3 size: 14 residues.

This clonotype was observed at least ten times. This chain links TRBV14 with TRBJ1-6; 9 bases are shared with TRBD1. Germline V gene lookup returns CDR1 SGHDN and CDR2 FVKESK. The CDR3 loop spans 14 amino acids. The V and J ends lost 2 bases and 10 bases, in that order; junction bases with no gene match: 3. The CDR3 DNA follows: TGTGCCAGCAGCCAAACAGGGGGCGTCTCACCCCTCCACTTT. Residues: CASSQTGGVSPLHF.

This clonotype was seen ten or more times. This CDR3 is CASSLYKGGYGYTF. The CDR3 DNA is TGTGCCAGCAGTTTGTATAAGGGAGGCTATGGCTACACCTTC. This chain joins TRBV6-5 and TRBJ1-2; D call uncertain. V was shortened by 4 bases and J by 4 bases, with 13 bases between the two germline ends. Germline CDR1 is MNHEY and CDR2 is SVGAGI. The CDR3 is 14 residues long.

This clonotype was detected many times. The rearrangement uses TRBV7-8 and TRBJ2-7, with 10 nucleotides matching TRBD2. V was pared by 3 bases and J by 9 bases, with 11 bases of the junction left unmatched. The germline gives CDR1 SGHVS, CDR2 FQNEAQ. CDR3 length: 15 residues. CDR3 DNA: TGTGCCAGCAGCTTGGGACTAGCGCGGATGAGCGGGCAGTACGTC. Protein product: CASSLGLARMSGQYV.

Ten or more counts support this clonotype. The rearrangement links TRBV7-2 to TRBJ2-3; D gene uncertain. Germline V gene lookup returns CDR1 SGHTA and CDR2 FQGNSA. Trimming cost V 4 bases and J 3 bases, with 11 bases left between them. This CDR3 has 14 amino acids. The CDR3 coding sequence is TGTGCCAGCAGCTCCCTCGTAGGGACAGATACGCAGTATTTT. Translating gives CASSSLVGTDTQYF.